These 2 T cell receptor beta chains were sequenced from one sample in a study of shared clonotypes between healthy human individuals. Terminally differentiated effector memory CD45RA+ cells were left out of the naive CD8 fraction, which was CD45RO-negative and positively selected for CCR7. The protocol was immunoSEQ multiplex PCR, while the TCRdb copy is restricted to in-frame clones and leaves out a portion. The sample carries around 650,000 clones, roughly 95% recorded once. The specimen was naive CD8+ T cells sorted from blood. These receptors all stem from a woman aged 25 to 39 in good health.

The rearrangement links TRBV5-4 to TRBJ2-7; 9 bases are a match to TRBD2. The CDR3 sequence is 15 residues long. V shed 4 bases and J 2 bases; nucleotides not matched to a gene: 7. Germline CDR1 reads SGHNT; CDR2 reads YYREEE (reference sequence). The DNA for the CDR3 is TGTGCCAGCAGCCGGTGGACTAGCGCGCCCTACGAGCAGTACTTC. This gives the protein CASSRWTSAPYEQYF.

The chain links TRBV5-1 to TRBJ2-1, with no clear D. V was pared by 2 bases and J by 5 bases, with 11 bases between. The CDR3 consists of 14 residues. Germline V gives CDR1 SGHRS, CDR2 YFSETQ. The CDR3 sequence is CASSFGVRHNEQFF. The DNA of the CDR3 is TGCGCCAGCAGCTTTGGGGTCCGACACAATGAGCAGTTCTTC.